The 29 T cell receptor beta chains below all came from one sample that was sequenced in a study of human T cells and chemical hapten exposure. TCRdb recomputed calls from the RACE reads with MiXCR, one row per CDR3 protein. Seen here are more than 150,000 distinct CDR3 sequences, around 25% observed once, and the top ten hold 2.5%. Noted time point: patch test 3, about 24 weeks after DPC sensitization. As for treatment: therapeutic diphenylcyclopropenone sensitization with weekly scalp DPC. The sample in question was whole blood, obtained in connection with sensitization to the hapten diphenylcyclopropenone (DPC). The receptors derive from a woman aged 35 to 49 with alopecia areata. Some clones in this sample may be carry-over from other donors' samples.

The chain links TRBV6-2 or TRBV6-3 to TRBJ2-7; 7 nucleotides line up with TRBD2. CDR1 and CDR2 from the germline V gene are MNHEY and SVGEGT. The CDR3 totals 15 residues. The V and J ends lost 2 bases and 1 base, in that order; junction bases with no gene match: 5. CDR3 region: CASSYGGSGSYEQYF. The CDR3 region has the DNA TGTGCCAGCAGTTACGGCGGGAGTGGTTCCTACGAGCAGTACTTC.

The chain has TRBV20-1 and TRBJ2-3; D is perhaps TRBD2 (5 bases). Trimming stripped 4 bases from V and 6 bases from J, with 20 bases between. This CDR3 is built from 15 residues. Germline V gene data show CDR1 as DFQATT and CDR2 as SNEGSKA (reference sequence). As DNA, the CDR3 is TGCAGTGCTAACCGTTTAGCGCCCAGTAGGGATACGCAGTATTTT. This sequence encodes CSANRLAPSRDTQYF.

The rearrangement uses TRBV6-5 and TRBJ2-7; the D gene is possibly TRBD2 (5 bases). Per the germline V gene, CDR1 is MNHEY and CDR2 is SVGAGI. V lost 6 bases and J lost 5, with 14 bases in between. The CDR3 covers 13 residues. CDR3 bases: TGTGCCAGCAGCGAGCGAGGGTTTAACGAGCAGTACTTC. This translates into CASSERGFNEQYF.

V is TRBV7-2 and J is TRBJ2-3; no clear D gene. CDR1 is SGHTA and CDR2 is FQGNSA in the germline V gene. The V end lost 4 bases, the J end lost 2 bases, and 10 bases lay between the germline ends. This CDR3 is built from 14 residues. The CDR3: CASSSRVNTDTQYF. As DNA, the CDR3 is TGTGCCAGCAGCTCTCGGGTCAACACAGATACGCAGTATTTT.

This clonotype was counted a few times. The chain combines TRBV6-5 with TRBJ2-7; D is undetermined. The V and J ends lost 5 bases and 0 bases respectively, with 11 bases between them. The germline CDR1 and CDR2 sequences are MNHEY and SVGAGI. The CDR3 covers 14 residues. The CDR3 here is CASSLGPGSYEQYF. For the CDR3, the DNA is TGTGCCAGCAGTCTAGGGCCTGGCTCCTACGAGCAGTACTTC.

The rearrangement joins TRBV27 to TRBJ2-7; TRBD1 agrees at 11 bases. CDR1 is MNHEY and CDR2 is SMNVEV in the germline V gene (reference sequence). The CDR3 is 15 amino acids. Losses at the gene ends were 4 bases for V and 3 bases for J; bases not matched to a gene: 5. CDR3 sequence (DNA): TGTGCCAGCAGTTATAGGACAGGGGGCTTCTACGAGCAGTACTTC. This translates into CASSYRTGGFYEQYF.

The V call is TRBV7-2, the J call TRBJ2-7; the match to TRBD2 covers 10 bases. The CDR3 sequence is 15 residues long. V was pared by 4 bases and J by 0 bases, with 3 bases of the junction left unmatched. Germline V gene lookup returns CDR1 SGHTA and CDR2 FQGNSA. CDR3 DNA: TGTGCCAGCAGCTCTAGCGGGGGAAGCTCCTACGAGCAGTACTTC. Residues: CASSSSGGSSYEQYF.

CDR3: CASSVAAGNEQFF. Here the CDR3 DNA reads TGTGCCAGCAGCGTAGCGGCGGGCAATGAGCAGTTCTTC. The gene calls are TRBV9 and TRBJ2-1; maybe TRBD2 (5 bases). From germline, CDR1 is SGDLS and CDR2 YYNGEE. CDR3 length: 13 residues. V was pared by 0 bases and J by 6 bases, with 7 bases between.

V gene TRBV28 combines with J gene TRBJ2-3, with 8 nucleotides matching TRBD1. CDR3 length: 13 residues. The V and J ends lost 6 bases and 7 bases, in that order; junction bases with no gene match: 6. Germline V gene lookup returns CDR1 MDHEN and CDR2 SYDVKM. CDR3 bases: TGTGCCAGCAGACCGACAGGGGCACATACGCAGTATTTT. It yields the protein CASRPTGAHTQYF. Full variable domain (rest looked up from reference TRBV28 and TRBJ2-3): DVKVTQSSRYLVKRTGEKVFLECVQDMDHENMFWYRQDPGLGLRLIYFSYDVKMKEKGDIPEGYSVSREKKERFSLILESASTNQTSMYLCASRPTGAHTQYFGPGTRLTVL.

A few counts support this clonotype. CDR3 loop: CASSEGASPLHF. The CDR3, as DNA: TGTGCCAGCAGCGAGGGGGCCTCACCCCTCCACTTT. The chain couples TRBV2 to TRBJ1-6; 7 bases fit TRBD1. The J segment lost 10 bases and the V segment lost 6 bases, leaving 3 bases of the junction unmatched. This CDR3 region has 12 residues. Germline values: CDR1 SNHLY, CDR2 FYNNEI. Full variable domain (rest looked up from reference TRBV2 and TRBJ1-6): EPEVTQTPSHQVTQMGQEVILRCVPISNHLYFYWYRQILGQKVEFLVSFYNNEISEKSEIFDDQFSVERPDGSNFTLKIRSTKLEDSAMYFCASSEGASPLHFGNGTRLTVT.

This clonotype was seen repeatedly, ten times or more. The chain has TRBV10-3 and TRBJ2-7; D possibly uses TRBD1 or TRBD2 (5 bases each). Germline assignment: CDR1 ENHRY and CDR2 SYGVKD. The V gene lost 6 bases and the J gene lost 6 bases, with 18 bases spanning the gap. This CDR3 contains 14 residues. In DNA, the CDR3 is TGTGCCATCAGCCGGGACCCCGGAACCCCCGAGCAGTACTTC. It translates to CAISRDPGTPEQYF.

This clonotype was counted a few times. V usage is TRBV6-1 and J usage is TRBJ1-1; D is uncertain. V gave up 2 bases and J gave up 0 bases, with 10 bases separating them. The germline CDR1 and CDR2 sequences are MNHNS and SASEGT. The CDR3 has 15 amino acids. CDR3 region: CASSELVRMNTEAFF. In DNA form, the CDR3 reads TGTGCCAGCAGTGAACTTGTACGGATGAACACTGAAGCTTTCTTT.

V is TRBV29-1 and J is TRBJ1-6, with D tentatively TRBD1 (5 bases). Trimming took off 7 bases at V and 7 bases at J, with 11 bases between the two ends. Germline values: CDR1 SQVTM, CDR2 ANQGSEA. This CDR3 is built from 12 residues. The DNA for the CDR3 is TGCAGCGCACAGGAGGGGAATTCACCCCTCCACTTT. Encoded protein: CSAQEGNSPLHF.

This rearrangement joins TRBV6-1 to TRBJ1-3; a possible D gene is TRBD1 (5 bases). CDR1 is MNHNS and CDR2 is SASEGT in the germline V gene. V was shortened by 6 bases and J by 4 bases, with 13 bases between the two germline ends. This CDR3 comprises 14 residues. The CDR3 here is CASSPPDKGNTIYF. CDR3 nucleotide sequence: TGTGCCAGCAGCCCACCGGACAAAGGAAACACCATATATTTT.

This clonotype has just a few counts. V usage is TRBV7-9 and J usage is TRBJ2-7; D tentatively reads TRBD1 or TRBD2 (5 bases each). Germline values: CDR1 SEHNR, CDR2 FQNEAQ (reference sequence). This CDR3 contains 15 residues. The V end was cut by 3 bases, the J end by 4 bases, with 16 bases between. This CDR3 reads CASSFTGTRAYEQYF. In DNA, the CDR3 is TGTGCCAGCAGCTTCACTGGGACGAGAGCTTACGAGCAGTACTTC.

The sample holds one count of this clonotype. The CDR3 coding sequence is TGTGCCAGCAGCTTAGCGTGGGAGAGCGATGAGCAGTTCTTC. Amino acid sequence: CASSLAWESDEQFF. The V gene is TRBV11-3, the J gene TRBJ2-1, with D possibly TRBD2 on 5 matching bases. Germline-derived CDR1 and CDR2 are SGHNT and YENEEA. The V end was cut by 1 base, the J end by 8 bases, with 12 bases between. CDR3 length: 14 residues.

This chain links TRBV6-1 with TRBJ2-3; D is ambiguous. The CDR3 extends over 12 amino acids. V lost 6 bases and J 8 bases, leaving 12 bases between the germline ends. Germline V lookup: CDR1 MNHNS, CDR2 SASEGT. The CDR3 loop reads CASRMDRFTQYF. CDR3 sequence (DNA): TGTGCCAGCAGGATGGATCGTTTTACGCAGTATTTT.

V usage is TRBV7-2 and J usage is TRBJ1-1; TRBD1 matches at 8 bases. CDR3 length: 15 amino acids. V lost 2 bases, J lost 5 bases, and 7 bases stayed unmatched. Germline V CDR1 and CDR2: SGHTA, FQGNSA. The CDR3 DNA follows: TGTGCCAGCAGCTTATTCAGGGGGCACGCGACTGAAGCTTTCTTT. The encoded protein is CASSLFRGHATEAFF.

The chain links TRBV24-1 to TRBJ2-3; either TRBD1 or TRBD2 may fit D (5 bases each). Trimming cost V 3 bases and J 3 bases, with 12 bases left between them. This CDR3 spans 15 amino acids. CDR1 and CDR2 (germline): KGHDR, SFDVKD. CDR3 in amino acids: CATSDSGTGTDTQYF. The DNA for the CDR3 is TGTGCCACCAGTGATAGTGGGACGGGAACAGATACGCAGTATTTT.

Here the CDR3 reads CASAKRDQETQYF. In DNA, the CDR3 is TGTGCCAGCGCAAAGCGGGACCAAGAGACCCAGTACTTC. This chain uses TRBV6-2 or TRBV6-3 with TRBJ2-5; TRBD2 might be the D (6 bases). V gave up 8 bases and J gave up 0 bases, with 10 bases separating them. CDR3 length: 13 amino acids. CDR1 is MNHEY and CDR2 is SVGEGT in the germline V gene.

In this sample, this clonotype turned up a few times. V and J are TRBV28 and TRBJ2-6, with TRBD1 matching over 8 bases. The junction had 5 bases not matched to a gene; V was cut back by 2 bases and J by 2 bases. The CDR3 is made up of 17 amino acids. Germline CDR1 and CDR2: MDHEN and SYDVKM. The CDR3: CASSLRTGLTGANVLTF. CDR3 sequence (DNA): TGTGCCAGCAGTTTAAGGACAGGGCTTACTGGGGCCAACGTCCTGACTTTC.

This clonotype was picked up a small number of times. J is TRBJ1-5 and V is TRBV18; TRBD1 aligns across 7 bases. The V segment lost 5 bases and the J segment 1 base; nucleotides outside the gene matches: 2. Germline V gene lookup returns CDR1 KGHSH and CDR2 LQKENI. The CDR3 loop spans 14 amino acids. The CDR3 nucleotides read TGTGCCAGCTCAACGGGACAGAGCAATCAGCCCCAGCATTTT. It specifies CASSTGQSNQPQHF.

CDR3 sequence: CAISVGGSYEQYF. The CDR3 coding sequence is TGTGCCATCAGTGTTGGGGGATCCTACGAGCAGTACTTC. This chain uses TRBV10-3 with TRBJ2-7, with D perhaps matching TRBD1 or TRBD2 (5 bases each). The germline V and J ends were trimmed by 4 bases and 1 base, with 8 bases remaining between them. The CDR3 runs 13 residues. The germline CDR1 and CDR2 sequences are ENHRY and SYGVKD.

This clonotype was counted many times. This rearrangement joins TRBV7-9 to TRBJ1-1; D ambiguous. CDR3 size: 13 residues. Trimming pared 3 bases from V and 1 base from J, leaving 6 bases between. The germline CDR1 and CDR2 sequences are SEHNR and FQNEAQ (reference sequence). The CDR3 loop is CASSFVGNTEAFF. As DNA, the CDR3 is TGTGCCAGCAGCTTTGTGGGGAACACTGAAGCTTTCTTT. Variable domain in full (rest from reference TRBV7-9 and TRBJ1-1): DTGVSQNPRHKITKRGQNVTFRCDPISEHNRLYWYRQTLGQGPEFLTYFQNEAQLEKSRLLSDRFSAERPKGSFSTLEIQRTEQGDSAMYLCASSFVGNTEAFFGQGTRLTVV.

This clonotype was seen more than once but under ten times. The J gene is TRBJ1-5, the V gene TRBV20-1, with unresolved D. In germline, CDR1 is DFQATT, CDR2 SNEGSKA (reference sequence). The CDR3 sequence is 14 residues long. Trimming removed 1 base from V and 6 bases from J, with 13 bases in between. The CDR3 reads CSARVPISAQPQHF. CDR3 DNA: TGCAGTGCTAGAGTGCCGATCTCGGCTCAGCCCCAGCATTTT.

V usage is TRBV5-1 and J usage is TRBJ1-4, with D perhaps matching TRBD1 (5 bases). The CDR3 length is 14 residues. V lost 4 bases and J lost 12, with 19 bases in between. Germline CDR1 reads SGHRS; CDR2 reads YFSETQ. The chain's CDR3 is CASSIGPEGSELFF. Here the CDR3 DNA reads TGCGCCAGCAGCATTGGGCCGGAGGGGTCGGAACTGTTTTTT.

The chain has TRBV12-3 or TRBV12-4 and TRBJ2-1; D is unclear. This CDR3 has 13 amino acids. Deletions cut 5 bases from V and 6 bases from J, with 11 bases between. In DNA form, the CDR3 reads TGTGCCAGCAGTCCTGAAGCAAGCAATGAGCAGTTCTTC. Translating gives CASSPEASNEQFF.

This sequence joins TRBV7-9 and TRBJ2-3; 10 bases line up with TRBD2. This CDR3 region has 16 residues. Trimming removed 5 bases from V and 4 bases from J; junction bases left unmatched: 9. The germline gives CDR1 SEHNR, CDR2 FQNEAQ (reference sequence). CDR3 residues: CASSRFASGSSDTQYF. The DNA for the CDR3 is TGTGCCAGCAGCCGTTTCGCTAGCGGGAGCTCAGATACGCAGTATTTT.

CDR3 nucleotides: TGTGCCAGCAGTTTAGGGCAGGCTAACAATGAGCAGTTCTTC. Its translation is CASSLGQANNEQFF. The chain carries TRBV28 and TRBJ2-1, with D hard to call. There are 14 residues in the CDR3. Germline assignment: CDR1 MDHEN and CDR2 SYDVKM. V was pared by 2 bases and J by 5 bases, with 10 bases between.